Shown below are 31 T cell receptor beta chains from a single sample sequenced in a study of CD8 T cells in ankylosing spondylitis. TCRdb fed the 5' RACE reads into MiXCR, producing one record per CDR3 protein. The sample carries 240,000 or so distinct CDR3 sequences, around 7.8% recorded once. Sequencing was carried out using blood, either unsorted or a sorted T cell fraction (not recorded which). These receptors all stem from a male donor with ankylosing spondylitis or in good health (not recorded which).

The chain combines TRBV19 with TRBJ1-5; the D gene is possibly TRBD1 (6 bases). The germline V gene encodes CDR1 LNHDA and CDR2 SQIVND (reference sequence). Trimming took 9 bases from V and 0 from J, leaving 21 bases between them. CDR3 length: 17 amino acids. In DNA, the CDR3 is TGTGCCAGCTCAAGCGGCAGGGGCTACGATAGCAATCAGCCCCAGCATTTT. Protein: CASSSGRGYDSNQPQHF.

This clonotype has ten or more counts. V and J are TRBV4-1 and TRBJ1-2, with D perhaps TRBD1 (5 bases). CDR1 and CDR2 (germline): MGHRA, YSYEKL. This CDR3 has 14 residues. The germline V and J ends were trimmed by 4 bases and 0 bases, with 9 bases remaining between them. The CDR3 DNA reads TGCGCCAGCAGCCCAACACAGGCTAACTATGGCTACACCTTC. This gives the protein CASSPTQANYGYTF.

This clonotype was found many times. The CDR3 DNA follows: TGCAGCGTTGAGACTAGCGGGTTCAATGAGCAGTTCTTC. It encodes CSVETSGFNEQFF. The genes are TRBV29-1 and TRBJ2-1, with 10 bases lining up with TRBD2. Germline CDR1 and CDR2: SQVTM and ANQGSEA. CDR3 length equals 13 residues. V gave up 3 bases and J gave up 6 bases; unmatched junction bases: 2.

V usage is TRBV7-3 and J usage is TRBJ2-2, with D perhaps being TRBD1 or TRBD2 (5 bases each). This CDR3 comprises 14 residues. Germline V gene lookup returns CDR1 SGHTA and CDR2 FQGTGA. Deletions cut 6 bases from V and 7 bases from J, with 15 bases between. DNA of the CDR3: TGTGCCAGCAGACTGGACGGGGCGAACGGGGAGCTGTTTTTT. Translation gives CASRLDGANGELFF.

CDR3 sequence reads: CAITERGTRNEQFF. As DNA, the CDR3 is TGTGCCATCACAGAGCGGGGCACCCGTAATGAGCAGTTCTTC. J is TRBJ2-1 and V is TRBV12-3 or TRBV12-4, with 7 positions matching TRBD2. Trimming cost V 10 bases and J 7 bases; bases outside gene matches: 13. This CDR3 contains 14 residues.

This clonotype was seen more than once but under ten times. This CDR3 is CASSPPGVFTGRANVLTF. CDR3 DNA sequence: TGTGCCAGCAGTCCCCCAGGTGTCTTCACTGGGAGGGCCAACGTCCTGACTTTC. The genes are TRBV27 and TRBJ2-6; no clear D gene. Trimming cost V 5 bases and J 5 bases, with 22 bases left between them. Germline V gene sequence: CDR1 MNHEY, CDR2 SMNVEV (reference sequence). This CDR3 comprises 18 residues.

This clonotype was detected ten times or more. The chain couples TRBV27 to TRBJ2-1, with D maybe TRBD1 (6 bases). Trimming took 10 bases from V and 5 from J, leaving 18 bases between them. The germline V gene has CDR1 MNHEY and CDR2 SMNVEV (reference sequence). The CDR3 totals 14 residues. The DNA of the CDR3 is TGTGCCACCAGAAACAGGGCTTTGGACAATGAGCAGTTCTTC. This gives the protein CATRNRALDNEQFF.

As regards this clonotype: One end of the junction fails to match germline, which may point to a read error. This chain joins TRBV6-5 and TRBJ2-4; 10 bases agree with TRBD2. The CDR3 consists of 15 residues. Germline CDR1 and CDR2: MNHEY and SVGAGI. CDR3 sequence reads: CDSSSPSGRGDIQYF. Written as DNA, the CDR3 is TGTGACAGCAGTTCCCCTAGCGGGAGAGGGGACATTCAGTACTTC.

This clonotype was recorded many times. The chain has TRBV18 and TRBJ2-1, with 13 bases fitting TRBD2. CDR1 is KGHSH and CDR2 is LQKENI in the germline V gene. The junction had 2 bases not matched to a gene; V was cut back by 3 bases and J by 9 bases. The CDR3 covers 14 residues. The CDR3 DNA is TGTGCCAGCTCACCGGGACTAGCGGGGAGTGAGCAGTTCTTC. The encoded protein is CASSPGLAGSEQFF.

This clonotype was seen many times. The chain has TRBV20-1 and TRBJ2-2, with 9 bases fitting TRBD1. This CDR3 contains 14 residues. The germline V gene encodes CDR1 DFQATT and CDR2 SNEGSKA (reference sequence). V dropped 3 bases and J dropped 5; count of bases not matched to a gene: 4. CDR3 residues: CSARRQGETGELFF. The CDR3 DNA reads as TGCAGTGCTAGGAGACAGGGGGAAACCGGGGAGCTGTTTTTT.

In its sample, this clonotype was seen many times. This chain joins TRBV20-1 and TRBJ2-1; 10 bases fit TRBD2. The CDR3 sequence is 15 residues long. Looked up from germline, CDR1 is DFQATT and CDR2 is SNEGSKA (reference sequence). The junction had 10 bases not matched to a gene; V was cut back by 6 bases and J by 5 bases. The chain's CDR3 is CSAPNGLAANNEQFF. The CDR3 DNA follows: TGCAGTGCGCCGAACGGACTAGCGGCCAACAATGAGCAGTTCTTC.

This clonotype was seen at least ten times. The rearrangement links TRBV20-1 to TRBJ1-1; the D is unclear. This CDR3 is 13 amino acids long. V gave up 0 bases and J gave up 2 bases, with 7 bases separating them. Germline lookup yields CDR1 DFQATT and CDR2 SNEGSKA (reference sequence). The CDR3 DNA reads TGCAGTGCTAGAGAGTTAGGTAACACTGAAGCTTTCTTT. The encoded protein is CSARELGNTEAFF.

The sample holds many counts of this clonotype. The chain uses TRBV9 and TRBJ1-4, with D hard to call. Looked up from germline, CDR1 is SGDLS and CDR2 is YYNGEE. This CDR3 spans 16 amino acids. V gave up 0 bases and J gave up 5 bases, with 14 bases separating them. The CDR3 bases are TGTGCCAGCAGCGTAGGGGATCACAGCAGGAATGAAAAACTGTTTTTT. Translating gives CASSVGDHSRNEKLFF.

This clonotype was counted ten times or more. This chain uses TRBV10-3 with TRBJ2-7; D may be TRBD1 (6 bases). Trimming stripped 4 bases from V and 5 bases from J, with 9 bases between. CDR1 is ENHRY and CDR2 is SYGVKD in the germline V gene. This CDR3 is 12 amino acids long. The DNA of the CDR3 is TGTGCCATCAGTGGTACAGGGCACGAGCAGTACTTC. Its protein product is CAISGTGHEQYF.

This clonotype has more than one count but fewer than ten. The rearrangement uses TRBV7-2 and TRBJ2-5, with 7 bases fitting TRBD1. The CDR3 extends over 15 amino acids. Looked up from germline, CDR1 is SGHTA and CDR2 is FQGNSA. V trimming: 5 bases; J trimming: 1 base; junction bases outside the gene matches: 7. The CDR3 coding sequence is TGTGCCAGCAGCCTGGCCGGGACAGTCCAAGAGACCCAGTACTTC. This encodes CASSLAGTVQETQYF.

The sample holds many counts of this clonotype. J is TRBJ2-1 and V is TRBV20-1, with D tentatively TRBD2 (5 bases). Germline V CDR1 and CDR2: DFQATT, SNEGSKA (reference sequence). There are 13 residues in the CDR3. V shed 6 bases and J shed 9 bases, with 18 bases lying between them. The CDR3, as DNA: TGCAGTGCCCTCGGGGTCAGGCGGAGTGAGCAGTTCTTC. Its translation is CSALGVRRSEQFF.

This clonotype showed up many times. The chain links TRBV25-1 to TRBJ2-1; D possibly uses TRBD1 or TRBD2 (5 bases each). The V gene's germline CDR1 is MGHDK and CDR2 SYGVNS. The CDR3 totals 15 residues. V was clipped by 4 bases and J by 1 base, with 11 bases between them. CDR3 amino acids: CASSGEWGSYNEQFF. DNA for the CDR3: TGTGCCAGCAGTGGAGAGTGGGGGTCCTACAATGAGCAGTTCTTC. The variable domain in full, with the rest retrieved from reference TRBV25-1 and TRBJ2-1, is EADIYQTPRYLVIGTGKKITLECSQTMGHDKMYWYQQDPGMELHLIHYSYGVNSTEKGDLSSESTVSRIRTEHFPLTLESARPSHTSQYLCASSGEWGSYNEQFFGPGTRLTVL.

This clonotype was seen ten or more times. The chain has TRBV25-1 and TRBJ1-5, with no clear D. The CDR3 has 14 amino acids. Germline V CDR1 and CDR2: MGHDK, SYGVNS. V dropped 4 bases and J dropped 2 bases, with 9 bases sitting between them. CDR3 in amino acids: CASSAPGGNQPQHF. CDR3 bases: TGTGCCAGCAGTGCCCCCGGTGGCAATCAGCCCCAGCATTTT. Variable domain in full (rest from reference TRBV25-1 and TRBJ1-5): EADIYQTPRYLVIGTGKKITLECSQTMGHDKMYWYQQDPGMELHLIHYSYGVNSTEKGDLSSESTVSRIRTEHFPLTLESARPSHTSQYLCASSAPGGNQPQHFGDGTRLSIL.

The sample holds many counts of this clonotype. The V gene is TRBV7-3, the J gene TRBJ2-1; D might be TRBD1 (6 bases). Per the germline V gene, CDR1 is SGHTA and CDR2 is FQGTGA. This CDR3 is 15 amino acids long. The V gene lost 5 bases and the J gene lost 6 bases, with 17 bases spanning the gap. CDR3 DNA: TGTGCCAGCAGCCCCTCCCAGGGGTCGGGCAATGAGCAGTTCTTC. Protein sequence: CASSPSQGSGNEQFF.

This clonotype was recorded many times. The chain couples TRBV28 to TRBJ1-1; D remains unclear. There are 17 residues in the CDR3. V lost 4 bases to trimming and J lost 1 base, with 19 bases between them. Germline values: CDR1 MDHEN, CDR2 SYDVKM. CDR3 sequence: CASSSFGVWQANTEAFF. The CDR3 bases are TGTGCCAGCAGTTCTTTTGGCGTTTGGCAGGCGAACACTGAAGCTTTCTTT.

This clonotype was counted at least ten times. This chain connects TRBV7-2 to TRBJ1-6, with 8 bases aligning to TRBD1. The germline CDR1 and CDR2 sequences are SGHTA and FQGNSA. The ends lost 3 bases at V and 7 bases at J; junction bases unmatched: 5. The CDR3 is made up of 15 amino acids. The CDR3 DNA sequence: TGTGCCAGCAGCTTTTTAAGACAGGGGAATTCACCCCTCCACTTT. Amino acid sequence: CASSFLRQGNSPLHF. Variable domain in full (rest from reference TRBV7-2 and TRBJ1-6): GAGVSQSPSNKVTEKGKDVELRCDPISGHTALYWYRQSLGQGLEFLIYFQGNSAPDKSGLPSDRFSAERTGGSVSTLTIQRTQQEDSAVYLCASSFLRQGNSPLHFGNGTRLTVT.

There are many counts of this clonotype. J is TRBJ2-5 and V is TRBV12-3 or TRBV12-4; 9 nucleotides agree with TRBD2. The CDR3 is 14 amino acids. J was trimmed by 7 bases and V by 5 bases; bases with no gene match: 8. The CDR3 DNA reads as TGTGCCAGCAGTCGGAGTAGCGGGAGCCGGACCCAGTACTTC. Translating gives CASSRSSGSRTQYF.

Many counts were recorded for this clonotype. The gene calls are TRBV28 and TRBJ2-2, with D maybe TRBD1 (6 bases). Trimming left V 0 bases short and J 4 bases short, with 12 bases between. In germline, CDR1 is MDHEN, CDR2 SYDVKM. CDR3 size: 16 residues. The CDR3, as DNA: TGTGCCAGCAGTTTATGGCAGGGGCGTGGCACCGGGGAGCTGTTTTTT. Translated, it gives CASSLWQGRGTGELFF.

This clonotype was counted many times. This chain joins TRBV20-1 and TRBJ2-2; D gene ambiguous. Germline-derived CDR1 and CDR2 are DFQATT and SNEGSKA (reference sequence). Trimming took 0 bases from V and 3 from J, leaving 8 bases between them. CDR3 length equals 14 residues. The CDR3 DNA reads as TGCAGTGCTAGAGATCGACCCTACACCGGGGAGCTGTTTTTT. Its translation: CSARDRPYTGELFF.

This clonotype turned up a few times. J is TRBJ2-4 and V is TRBV6-1; a possible D gene is TRBD2 (5 bases). The germline V and J ends were trimmed by 5 bases and 0 bases, with 14 bases remaining between them. CDR1 MNHNS and CDR2 SASEGT come from the germline V gene. CDR3 size: 16 residues. The CDR3 loop is CASSPPLRGAKNIQYF. Written as DNA, the CDR3 is TGTGCCAGCAGTCCCCCCCTACGGGGAGCCAAAAACATTCAGTACTTC.

This clonotype has at least ten counts. The chain has TRBV6-1 and TRBJ2-7; D perhaps matches TRBD1 (5 bases). Germline lookup yields CDR1 MNHNS and CDR2 SASEGT. The ends were cut back, 6 bases at V and 3 bases at J, with 12 bases in the middle. The CDR3 contains 13 residues. CDR3 residues: CASRSQTDYEQYF. In DNA form, the CDR3 reads TGTGCCAGCAGGAGCCAGACAGACTACGAGCAGTACTTC.

Many counts were recorded for this clonotype. This CDR3 is CASSQKGDFYGYTF. In DNA, the CDR3 is TGTGCCAGCAGCCAAAAAGGGGACTTCTATGGCTACACCTTC. The gene calls are TRBV4-2 and TRBJ1-2; a weak D match, TRBD1 (5 bases). CDR1 is LGHNA and CDR2 is YNFKEQ in the germline V gene. Trimming took 2 bases from V and 4 from J, leaving 11 bases between them. CDR3 length equals 14 residues.

The table lists this clonotype with many counts. The chain uses TRBV18 and TRBJ2-7; D is unclear. CDR3 length: 12 residues. The germline V gene has CDR1 KGHSH and CDR2 LQKENI. Deletions cut 4 bases from V and 3 bases from J, with 7 bases between. The CDR3 sequence is CASSLEHYEQYF. CDR3 nucleotides: TGTGCCAGCTCACTGGAGCACTACGAGCAGTACTTC.

On this clonotype itself: A read error may produce the germline difference seen at one junction end. CDR3: CASSFVGQGSSEQYF. CDR3 bases: TGTGCCAGCAGTTTTGTGGGACAGGGCTCCTCCGAGCAGTACTTC. This sequence joins TRBV27 and TRBJ2-7; TRBD1 matches at 9 bases. Germline CDR1 is MNHEY and CDR2 is SMNVEV (reference sequence). This CDR3 region has 15 residues.

In its sample, this clonotype was seen many times. The V call is TRBV27, the J call TRBJ2-5; 12 positions match TRBD2. The ends lost 6 bases at V and 3 bases at J; junction bases unmatched: 8. Germline assignment: CDR1 MNHEY and CDR2 SMNVEV (reference sequence). The CDR3 sequence is 16 residues long. The CDR3 protein is CASRRLAGGTKETQYF. CDR3 sequence (DNA): TGTGCCAGCAGGCGTCTAGCGGGGGGGACTAAAGAGACCCAGTACTTC.

This clonotype appeared many times. The CDR3, as DNA: TGTGCCAGCAGTTCACCGGGGACAGGGGACGCGTACGAGCAGTACTTC. It translates to CASSSPGTGDAYEQYF. The rearrangement joins TRBV27 to TRBJ2-7; 10 bases map to TRBD1. Germline CDR1 is MNHEY and CDR2 is SMNVEV (reference sequence). Trimming removed 4 bases from V and 4 bases from J; junction bases left unmatched: 10. The CDR3 spans 16 residues.